This T cell receptor (beta chain) derives from a study of tumor-infiltrating lymphocytes in primary liver carcinoma. As concerns this clonotype: Its antigen is unidentified.

Researchers generated TCR beta cDNA from roughly 520 ng of total RNA, relying on a constant-region primer. Construction of TCR beta libraries relied on three successive nested multiplex PCR rounds employing slightly modified ARM-PCR. The opening two PCR rounds, about 11 cycles each, paired TRBV1-TRBV30 forward primers with a C-beta reverse primer. One entry per CDR3 protein results from TCRdb running MiXCR on the multiplex PCR reads. The sample includes 150,000 to 200,000 distinct CDR3 sequences, around four fifths of them seen just once. The study, taken as a whole, reports: Blood fell significantly below tumors in its top-250-clone fraction (p = 0.039). There were only about 7.5-24% of top clones found in all five tumor regions.

The V and J ends lost 8 bases and 2 bases respectively, with 15 bases between them. The CDR3 runs 14 residues. The V gene's germline CDR1 is MDHEN and CDR2 SYDVKM. Starting material for RNA and DNA co-extraction consisted of about 17-30 mg of unsorted bulk tissue. This TCR was sampled from a man aged 40-49 years with primary liver carcinoma and hepatitis B virus infection. The genes are TRBV28 and TRBJ2-5, with a weak D call TRBD2 (5 bases). The specimen sequenced was tumor tissue from primary liver carcinoma. Here the CDR3 DNA reads TGTGCCAGCTGTCGGGAAGTTGGGCAAGAGACCCAGTACTTC. It yields the protein CASCREVGQETQYF.